The 17 T cell receptor beta chains given below trace back to one sample, sequenced in a study of Tregs in tolerant kidney transplant recipients. Clones were sequenced by immunoSEQ multiplex PCR, and TCRdb holds only the in-frame ones, with some missing. Of about 240,000 clones in the sample, about four fifths were seen once. The material sequenced was CD4+ T cells from blood. The receptors were gathered from a human donor in good health.

The chain employs TRBV5-1 and TRBJ2-1, with 10 bases identical to TRBD2. The CDR3 is made up of 15 amino acids. J was trimmed by 4 bases and V by 5 bases; bases with no gene match: 6. CDR1 SGHRS and CDR2 YFSETQ come from the germline V gene. The CDR3 DNA reads as TGCGCCAGCAGTACCGGACTAGCGGAATACAATGAGCAGTTCTTC. This sequence encodes CASSTGLAEYNEQFF.

The chain couples TRBV7-9 to TRBJ2-5; the D call may be TRBD1 or TRBD2 (6 bases each). The CDR3 totals 14 residues. The V and J ends lost 8 bases and 5 bases respectively, with 18 bases between them. Germline assignment: CDR1 SEHNR and CDR2 FQNEAQ (reference sequence). The CDR3: CASLRVGGSETQYF. For the CDR3, the DNA is TGTGCCAGCCTTAGGGTAGGGGGGTCGGAGACCCAGTACTTC. The entire variable domain, with the rest obtained from reference TRBV7-9 and TRBJ2-5, is as follows: DTGVSQNPRHKITKRGQNVTFRCDPISEHNRLYWYRQTLGQGPEFLTYFQNEAQLEKSRLLSDRFSAERPKGSFSTLEIQRTEQGDSAMYLCASLRVGGSETQYFGPGTRLLVL.

The V and J genes are TRBV30 and TRBJ1-4, with TRBD1 as a possible D gene (5 bases). Germline loops: CDR1 GTSNPN, CDR2 SVGIG (reference sequence). The CDR3 loop spans 13 amino acids. The germline V and J ends were trimmed by 1 base and 10 bases, with 13 bases remaining between them. The CDR3: CAWSGDLLGKLFF. CDR3 DNA sequence: TGTGCCTGGAGTGGGGACCTTTTAGGAAAACTGTTTTTT.

The chain combines TRBV7-6 with TRBJ2-7, with TRBD1 as a possible D gene (6 bases). Germline loops: CDR1 SGHVS, CDR2 FNYEAQ. V lost 5 bases, J lost 0 bases, and 20 bases lay in between. The CDR3 extends over 17 amino acids. The DNA for the CDR3 is TGTGCCAGCAGCCCAGTGGAAATGGGACAAACCTCCTACGAGCAGTACTTC. Translating it yields CASSPVEMGQTSYEQYF. Full variable domain (missing parts from reference TRBV7-6 and TRBJ2-7): GAGVSQSPRYKVTKRGQDVALRCDPISGHVSLYWYRQALGQGPEFLTYFNYEAQQDKSGLPNDRFSAERPEGSISTLTIQRTEQRDSAMYRCASSPVEMGQTSYEQYFGPGTRLTVT.

This rearrangement joins TRBV5-4 to TRBJ2-2; 13 nucleotides agree with TRBD2. The trim removed 4 bases at V and 2 bases at J, leaving 5 bases unmatched. The CDR3 loop spans 17 amino acids. Germline CDR1 is SGHNT and CDR2 is YYREEE (reference sequence). The CDR3 DNA sequence: TGTGCCAGCAGCCCGACTAGCGGGGGGCCAAACACCGGGGAGCTGTTTTTT. This gives the protein CASSPTSGGPNTGELFF.

This chain joins TRBV6-1 and TRBJ1-3; the match to TRBD1 covers 7 bases. V was pared by 1 base and J by 0 bases, with 9 bases of the junction left unmatched. The CDR3 totals 18 residues. Germline V gives CDR1 MNHNS, CDR2 SASEGT. The CDR3 loop is CASSEGTGVSRSGNTIYF. In DNA, the CDR3 is TGTGCCAGCAGTGAAGGAACAGGGGTTAGTCGCTCTGGAAACACCATATATTTT.

This chain uses TRBV7-2 with TRBJ2-3; the D gene is possibly TRBD2 (6 bases). The CDR3 consists of 15 residues. Germline lookup yields CDR1 SGHTA and CDR2 FQGNSA. V gave up 1 base and J gave up 1 base, with 9 bases separating them. CDR3 residues: CASSLVASGTDTQYF. The CDR3 nucleotides are TGTGCCAGCAGCTTAGTGGCTAGCGGCACAGATACGCAGTATTTT.

The V call is TRBV14, the J call TRBJ2-5; 11 bases match TRBD2. Germline V CDR1 and CDR2: SGHDN, FVKESK. Unmatched junction bases numbered 5, after V lost 4 bases and J lost 4 bases. The CDR3 spans 15 residues. CDR3 sequence (DNA): TGTGCCAGCAGCCGAGTCACTAGCGGGAGAGAGACCCAGTACTTC. Translating it yields CASSRVTSGRETQYF.

This chain uses TRBV11-3 with TRBJ1-1; D is uncertain. Trimming left V 5 bases short and J 5 bases short, with 12 bases between. The CDR3 is 13 residues long. From germline, CDR1 is SGHNT and CDR2 YENEEA. The CDR3 is CASSPQRETEAFF. CDR3 bases: TGTGCCAGCAGCCCTCAACGGGAGACTGAAGCTTTCTTT.

The chain uses TRBV4-1 and TRBJ2-5; TRBD2 agrees at 9 bases. The V and J ends lost 5 bases and 1 base, in that order; junction bases with no gene match: 5. Germline CDR1 is MGHRA and CDR2 is YSYEKL. The CDR3 has 15 residues. The CDR3 is CASSSHSGSQETQYF. CDR3 in DNA: TGCGCCAGCAGCTCACATAGCGGGAGCCAAGAGACCCAGTACTTC.

This clone was recorded many times. The chain joins TRBV5-6 to TRBJ2-3; 16 nucleotides agree with TRBD2. The CDR3 covers 18 residues. In germline, CDR1 is SGHDT, CDR2 YYEEEE. The V segment lost 1 base and the J segment 2 bases; nucleotides outside the gene matches: 4. CDR3 protein: CASSLPGLAGGHTDTQYF. In DNA, the CDR3 is TGTGCCAGCAGCTTGCCGGGACTAGCGGGGGGGCACACAGATACGCAGTATTTT.

For this clone: Other DNA sequences in this sample translate to the same CDR3. J is TRBJ1-2 and V is TRBV6-5; 8 bases fit TRBD1. Germline V gene sequence: CDR1 MNHEY, CDR2 SVGAGI. The CDR3 loop spans 14 amino acids. J was trimmed by 2 bases and V by 3 bases; bases with no gene match: 2. CDR3 amino acids: CASSYTGGNYGYTF. The DNA for the CDR3 is TGTGCCAGCAGTTATACAGGGGGGAACTATGGCTACACCTTC.

The chain carries TRBV5-6 and TRBJ2-2, with D unclear. Trimming pared 5 bases from V and 0 bases from J, leaving 8 bases between. Germline V CDR1 and CDR2: SGHDT, YYEEEE. CDR3 size: 14 residues. The CDR3 coding sequence is TGTGCCAGCAGAAGGACGGCGAACACCGGGGAGCTGTTTTTT. Residues: CASRRTANTGELFF.

The chain combines TRBV4-1 with TRBJ1-1; D is perhaps TRBD1 (5 bases). CDR1 MGHRA and CDR2 YSYEKL come from the germline V gene. The CDR3 runs 17 residues. The V end was cut by 3 bases, the J end by 1 base, with 18 bases between. This chain's CDR3 is CASSQGVQRGPNTEAFF. DNA for the CDR3: TGCGCCAGCAGCCAGGGGGTCCAAAGGGGCCCGAACACTGAAGCTTTCTTT.

V gene TRBV19 combines with J gene TRBJ2-1, with 9 bases identical to TRBD1. V gave up 5 bases and J gave up 7 bases; unmatched junction bases: 3. This CDR3 is 13 amino acids long. Germline CDR1 reads LNHDA; CDR2 reads SQIVND (reference sequence). The CDR3 reads CASSRDRENEQFF. DNA of the CDR3: TGTGCCAGTAGTCGGGACAGGGAGAATGAGCAGTTCTTC.

This clone was seen just once. This sequence joins TRBV5-5 and TRBJ1-5; weak D call: TRBD1 (6 bases). The germline CDR1 and CDR2 sequences are SGHKS and YYEKEE (reference sequence). V shed 7 bases and J shed 6 bases, with 20 bases lying between them. CDR3 length equals 15 residues. DNA for the CDR3: TGTGCCAGCCGGAGGAATTTGGGGGGCGGTCAGCCCCAGCATTTT. Amino acid sequence: CASRRNLGGGQPQHF.

CDR3 residues: CASSWENYGYTF. The CDR3 DNA follows: TGTGCCAGCAGCTGGGAAAACTATGGCTACACCTTC. This chain joins TRBV5-6 and TRBJ1-2; D gene uncertain. Per the germline V gene, CDR1 is SGHDT and CDR2 is YYEEEE. The CDR3 extends over 12 amino acids. The germline V and J ends were trimmed by 3 bases and 2 bases, with 5 bases remaining between them. The whole variable domain, filled in from reference TRBV5-6 and TRBJ1-2, reads DAGVTQSPTHLIKTRGQQVTLRCSPKSGHDTVSWYQQALGQGPQFIFQYYEEEERQRGNFPDRFSGHQFPNYSSELNVNALLLGDSALYLCASSWENYGYTFGSGTRLTVV.